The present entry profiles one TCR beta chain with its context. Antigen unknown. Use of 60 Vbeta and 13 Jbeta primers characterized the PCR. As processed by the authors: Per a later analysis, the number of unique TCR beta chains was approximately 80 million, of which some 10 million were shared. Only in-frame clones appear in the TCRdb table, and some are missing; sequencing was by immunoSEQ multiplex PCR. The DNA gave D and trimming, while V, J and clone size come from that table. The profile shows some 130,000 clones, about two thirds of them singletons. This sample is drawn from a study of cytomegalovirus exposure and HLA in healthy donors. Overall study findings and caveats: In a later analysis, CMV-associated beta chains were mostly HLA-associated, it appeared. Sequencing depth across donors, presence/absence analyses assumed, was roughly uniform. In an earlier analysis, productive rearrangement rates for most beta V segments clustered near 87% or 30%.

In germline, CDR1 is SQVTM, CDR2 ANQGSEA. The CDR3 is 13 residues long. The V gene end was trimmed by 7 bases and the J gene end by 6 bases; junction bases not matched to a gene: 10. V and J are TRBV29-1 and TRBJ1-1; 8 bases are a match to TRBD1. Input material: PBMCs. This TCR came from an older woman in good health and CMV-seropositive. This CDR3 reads CSGSTGGKPEAFF. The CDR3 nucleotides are TGCAGCGGCTCAACAGGGGGGAAGCCTGAAGCTTTCTTT.